This T cell receptor beta chain emerged from a study of T cells expressing NK-cell markers. Production of TCR beta cDNA relied on 5'RACE template switching with UMIs. TCRdb reprocessed the 5' RACE reads; each CDR3 protein has one entry and no DNA is given. The specimen's table records about 460,000 distinct CDR3 sequences. This CDR3 spans 16 amino acids. The germline V gene has CDR1 MNHNS and CDR2 SASEGT. The chain joins TRBV6-1 to TRBJ2-4; TCRdb reports TRBD2, a call that lacks DNA to check it against. The sequence was obtained from a woman aged 45-59 years in good health. Specimen: blood T cells: a sorted CD56 or NKG2C T cell subset, CD4+ or CD8+ T cells, or bulk PBMC T cells (not recorded which). The CDR3 loop is CASSGWTSGITNIQYF.